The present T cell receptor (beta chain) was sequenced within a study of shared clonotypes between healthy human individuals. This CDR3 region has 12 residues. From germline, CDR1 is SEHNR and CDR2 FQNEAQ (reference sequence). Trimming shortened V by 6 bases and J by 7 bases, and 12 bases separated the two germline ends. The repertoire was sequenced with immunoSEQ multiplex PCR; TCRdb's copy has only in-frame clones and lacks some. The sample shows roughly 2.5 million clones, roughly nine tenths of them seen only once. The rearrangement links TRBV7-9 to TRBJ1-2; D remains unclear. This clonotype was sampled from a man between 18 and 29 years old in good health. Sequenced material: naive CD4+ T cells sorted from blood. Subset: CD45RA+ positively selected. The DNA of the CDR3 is TGTGCCAGCAGACTTACTACTGCTGGCTACACCTTC. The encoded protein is CASRLTTAGYTF.